The present entry profiles one TCR beta chain with its context. The antigen is unknown. The data are from a study of response to subunit inactivated influenza vaccine. TCRdb itself ran the RT-PCR reads through MiXCR, one entry per CDR3 protein. The sample lists about 500,000 distinct CDR3 sequences; 16% were seen once. General study results and limits: With each seasonal influenza vaccination, the authors suggested, few new T cells are recruited.

The specimen comprised CD4+ T cells sorted from PBMCs, sampled roughly 24 months after vaccination. The clonotype comes from a man in his fifties or sixties who received an inactivated influenza vaccine.

The CDR3 region is CASSLTRAAFF. The CDR3 region has the DNA TGTGCCAGCAGCTTGACCCGGGCTGCTTTCTTT. The chain joins TRBV7-2 to TRBJ1-1; no definite D call. The CDR3 length is 11 residues. With 3 bases removed from V and 11 bases from J, the gap between germline ends came to 10 bases. From germline, CDR1 is SGHTA and CDR2 FQGNSA.